The entry that follows covers one TCR beta chain sequence. Here immunoSEQ multiplex PCR was the method, and the copy in TCRdb shows in-frame clones only, minus some. The sample lists fewer than 65,000 clones, around nine tenths seen once, with approximately 4.7% in the top ten. The CDR3 loop spans 13 amino acids. The source of the sample is a study of technical replicates of blood from several donors. Sequenced sample: PBMCs. This TCR derives from a human donor in good health. Some clones in this sample may be carry-over from other donors' samples. This sequence joins TRBV21-1 and TRBJ2-1; no DNA check was done on the table's D call, TRBD2. TRBV21-1 is designated a pseudogene. CDR3 nucleotides: TGTGCCAGGGCGGGAGGGCCTAACAATGAGCAGTTCTTC. Translation gives CARAGGPNNEQFF.